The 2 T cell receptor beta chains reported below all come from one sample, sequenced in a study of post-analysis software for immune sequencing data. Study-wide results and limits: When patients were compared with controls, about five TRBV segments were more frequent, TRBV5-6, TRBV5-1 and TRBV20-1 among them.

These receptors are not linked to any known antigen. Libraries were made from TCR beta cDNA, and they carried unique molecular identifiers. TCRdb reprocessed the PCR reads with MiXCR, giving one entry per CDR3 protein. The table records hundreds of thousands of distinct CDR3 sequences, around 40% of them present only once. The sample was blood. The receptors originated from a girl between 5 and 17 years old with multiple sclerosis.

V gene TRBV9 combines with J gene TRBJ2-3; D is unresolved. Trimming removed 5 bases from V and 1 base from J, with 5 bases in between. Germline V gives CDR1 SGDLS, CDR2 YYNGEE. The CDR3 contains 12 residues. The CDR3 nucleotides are TGTGCCAGCAGTGTTGGCACAGATACGCAGTATTTT. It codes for CASSVGTDTQYF.

This CDR3 is CASAKGQGVYEQYF. The CDR3 DNA sequence: TGTGCCAGCGCCAAGGGACAGGGGGTCTACGAGCAGTACTTC. This chain uses TRBV7-9 with TRBJ2-7, with TRBD1 identical over 11 bases. V dropped 8 bases and J dropped 3; count of bases not matched to a gene: 6. This CDR3 comprises 14 residues. Per the germline V gene, CDR1 is SEHNR and CDR2 is FQNEAQ (reference sequence).